This T cell receptor beta chain was identified during a study of T cell repertoires in cytomegalovirus infection. Looking at the study overall: HLA-C-restricted CMV epitopes, recently identified, and well-studied HLA-B-restricted ones were used by the study. Through public TCR beta signatures, both CMV infection and matching HLA type were indicated. Broader study findings: Ex vivo responses were dominated by HLA-C-restricted CMV-specific TCR beta clonotypes. Cumulative public TCR beta family frequency identified CMV carriers with the relevant HLA.

This clonotype was observed at least ten times. Its antigen is not identified. TCRdb ran MiXCR on the reads and lists one entry per CDR3 protein. This sample carries about 500,000 distinct CDR3 sequences, roughly a third of them seen once, and the ten largest clones take roughly 17%. Sequencing was performed on cultured PBMCs, taken from culture after CMV antigen stimulation. The origin of this receptor is a human donor in good health (CMV status not recorded). Some clones in this sample may be carry-over from other donors' samples.

CDR3 nucleotides: TGTGCCAGCAGCACCGGGGGGGGACAGGGGAACTACAATGAGCAGTTCTTC. As protein: CASSTGGGQGNYNEQFF. The chain uses TRBV7-8 and TRBJ2-1, with 10 bases that match TRBD1. Looked up from germline, CDR1 is SGHVS and CDR2 is FQNEAQ. CDR3 size: 17 residues. With 5 bases clipped from V and 3 bases from J, the junction kept 10 bases outside the gene matches. Supplemented by reference TRBV7-8 and TRBJ2-1, the full variable domain reads GAGVSQSPRYKVAKRGQDVALRCDPISGHVSLFWYQQALGQGPEFLTYFQNEAQLDKSGLPSDRFFAERPEGSVSTLKIQRTQQEDSAVYLCASSTGGGQGNYNEQFFGPGTRLTVL.